This T cell receptor (beta chain) emerged from a study of blood T cell repertoires in COVID-19. Study information: T cells, B-cell-depleted T cells, or PBMCs provided the cDNA or gDNA that served as material.

From germline, CDR1 is MDHEN and CDR2 SYDVKM. This CDR3 contains 11 residues. The V and J ends lost 8 bases and 13 bases respectively, with 17 bases between them. Study processing details: Amplification with reference gene primers provided the estimates of nucleated cell counts. The repertoire was sequenced with immunoSEQ multiplex PCR; TCRdb's copy has only in-frame clones and lacks some. That table gives V, J and clone size, and the DNA gave D and trimming. This sample has 250,000 to 350,000 clones, with about four fifths found just once. Patients of the Seattle cohort, enrolled during active infection, were followed longitudinally.

The clonotype comes from a person aged 65 to 79 with COVID-19, enrolled during active disease. Source material: peripheral blood. The chain couples TRBV28 to TRBJ1-2, with D perhaps TRBD1 (6 bases). The CDR3 reads CASRDMVGFTF. CDR3 DNA sequence: TGTGCCAGCCGGGACATGGTGGGTTTCACCTTC.